The 17 T cell receptor beta chains below were found in one sample sequenced in a study of blood T cell repertoires in COVID-19 (dated by TCRdb to about 2020). The library relied on the immunoSEQ multiplex PCR assay. The table comes from immuneACCESS by way of TCRdb, which keeps in-frame sequences with V and J called. Part of the clones is missing from these tables; in studies checked, under half for an unresolved V gene and the rest for unknown reasons. Present in this sample are roughly 410,000 clones, approximately 88% of which were seen just once. About 1.2% of the sample comes from the top ten. Sequenced input: peripheral blood. These receptors were obtained from a man aged 35-49 years with acute or convalescent COVID-19.

The rearrangement links TRBV3-1 (or the pseudogene TRBV3-2) to TRBJ2-3; TRBD1 agrees at 10 bases. The V and J ends lost 3 bases and 8 bases, in that order; junction bases with no gene match: 8. The germline V gene encodes CDR1 LGHDT and CDR2 YNNKEL (reference sequence). The CDR3 has 15 residues. The CDR3 coding sequence is TGTGCCAGCAGCCAGGACGGGACAGGGGCCCGTACGCAGTATTTT. It encodes CASSQDGTGARTQYF.

V gene TRBV4-2 combines with J gene TRBJ1-5; 7 bases align to TRBD1. Germline values: CDR1 LGHNA, CDR2 YNFKEQ. This CDR3 is 17 amino acids long. V was clipped by 0 bases and J by 2 bases; unmatched bases: 7. CDR3 amino acids: CASSQDLGGRGNQPQHF. Here the CDR3 DNA reads TGTGCCAGCAGCCAAGATTTAGGGGGCCGAGGCAATCAGCCCCAGCATTTT.

The chain is built from TRBV11-2 and TRBJ1-2; no definite D call. The CDR3 runs to 14 residues. The V gene lost 6 bases and the J gene lost 8 bases, with 19 bases spanning the gap. The germline V gene encodes CDR1 SGHAT and CDR2 FQNNGV. The CDR3 DNA is TGTGCCAGCAGACTAGCGGTGGGAGTTTTGGGCTACACCTTC. Translating gives CASRLAVGVLGYTF.

V and J are TRBV30 and TRBJ1-2, with 9 bases that match TRBD1. Germline V lookup: CDR1 GTSNPN, CDR2 SVGIG (reference sequence). V lost 3 bases and J lost 4; bases outside the gene matches: 6. This CDR3 has 14 amino acids. The CDR3 DNA is TGTGCCTGGAGCGAATCGGACAGGGGCTATGGCTACACCTTC. Its protein is CAWSESDRGYGYTF.

This sequence joins TRBV28 and TRBJ1-6, with TRBD1 matching over 7 bases. Germline assignment: CDR1 MDHEN and CDR2 SYDVKM. V lost 6 bases, J lost 3 bases, and 5 bases stayed unmatched. This CDR3 has 15 amino acids. The CDR3 DNA follows: TGTGCCAGCAGGCCACAGGGGAACTATAATTCACCCCTCCACTTT. Protein product: CASRPQGNYNSPLHF.

The chain is built from TRBV25-1 and TRBJ1-1, with a possible D match to TRBD1 (6 bases). This CDR3 is built from 16 residues. The germline V and J ends were trimmed by 6 bases and 5 bases, with 22 bases remaining between them. Germline V lookup: CDR1 MGHDK, CDR2 SYGVNS. Here the CDR3 DNA reads TGTGCCAGCAGAGTGGCATGGGACAACGAGGGGACTGAAGCTTTCTTT. The encoded protein is CASRVAWDNEGTEAFF. Full variable domain (remainder filled in from reference TRBV25-1 and TRBJ1-1): EADIYQTPRYLVIGTGKKITLECSQTMGHDKMYWYQQDPGMELHLIHYSYGVNSTEKGDLSSESTVSRIRTEHFPLTLESARPSHTSQYLCASRVAWDNEGTEAFFGQGTRLTVV.

This rearrangement joins TRBV3-1 (or the pseudogene TRBV3-2) to TRBJ2-1, with 8 nucleotides matching TRBD1. This CDR3 contains 16 residues. Germline loops: CDR1 LGHDT, CDR2 YNNKEL (reference sequence). The junction had 5 bases not matched to a gene; V was cut back by 3 bases and J by 1 base. CDR3 sequence (DNA): TGTGCCAGCAGCCAGTCAGGGGGCTGGTCCTACAATGAGCAGTTCTTC. This encodes CASSQSGGWSYNEQFF.

This chain joins TRBV6-5 and TRBJ2-7; no definite D call. Germline assignment: CDR1 MNHEY and CDR2 SVGAGI. This CDR3 has 14 amino acids. V gave up 0 bases and J gave up 5 bases, with 11 bases separating them. CDR3 bases: TGTGCCAGCAGTTACTCTCAGGCCCCGGACGAGCAGTACTTC. Protein sequence: CASSYSQAPDEQYF.

The chain employs TRBV9 and TRBJ1-2; 7 positions match TRBD1. J was trimmed by 4 bases and V by 4 bases; bases with no gene match: 13. Germline lookup yields CDR1 SGDLS and CDR2 YYNGEE. The CDR3 sequence is 16 residues long. The CDR3 loop reads CASSMDPGQKIYGYTF. In DNA, the CDR3 is TGTGCCAGCAGCATGGATCCGGGACAGAAGATCTATGGCTACACCTTC.

V gene TRBV5-1 combines with J gene TRBJ2-5; D is undetermined. Germline V gene sequence: CDR1 SGHRS, CDR2 YFSETQ. There are 14 residues in the CDR3. V lost 0 bases, J lost 5 bases, and 11 bases lay in between. CDR3 DNA: TGCGCCAGCAGCTTGGAAATAGTACCCGAGACCCAGTACTTC. Protein: CASSLEIVPETQYF.

V and J are TRBV5-6 and TRBJ2-1; 10 nucleotides match TRBD1. CDR3 length equals 16 residues. The junction had 7 bases not matched to a gene; V was cut back by 3 bases and J by 4 bases. The V gene's germline CDR1 is SGHDT and CDR2 YYEEEE. The CDR3 region is CASSYVPGQGYNEQFF. The CDR3 coding sequence is TGTGCCAGCAGCTACGTGCCGGGACAGGGGTACAATGAGCAGTTCTTC.

The V gene is TRBV28, the J gene TRBJ2-5, with 10 bases identical to TRBD2. This CDR3 spans 16 amino acids. The V gene's germline CDR1 is MDHEN and CDR2 SYDVKM. The V segment lost 4 bases and the J segment 4 bases; nucleotides outside the gene matches: 9. CDR3: CASSWGLAGVRETQYF. CDR3 coding DNA: TGTGCCAGCAGTTGGGGGCTAGCGGGAGTTAGAGAGACCCAGTACTTC.

The CDR3 region has the DNA TGTGCCAGCAGCCCCTACAGTAGTAATTCACCCCTCCACTTT. Protein: CASSPYSSNSPLHF. This chain uses TRBV14 with TRBJ1-6, with D hard to call. The V end was cut by 4 bases, the J end by 6 bases, with 10 bases between. Germline loops: CDR1 SGHDN, CDR2 FVKESK. The CDR3 runs to 14 residues. The whole variable domain, remainder taken from reference TRBV14 and TRBJ1-6, is EAGVTQFPSHSVIEKGQTVTLRCDPISGHDNLYWYRRVMGKEIKFLLHFVKESKQDESGMPNNRFLAERTGGTYSTLKVQPAELEDSGVYFCASSPYSSNSPLHFGNGTRLTVT.

The chain links TRBV9 to TRBJ2-6, with TRBD1 as a possible D gene (6 bases). CDR1 SGDLS and CDR2 YYNGEE come from the germline V gene. Trimming took 6 bases from V and 0 from J, leaving 13 bases between them. CDR3 length equals 16 residues. The CDR3 region has the DNA TGTGCCAGCACCGAGGCAGGGGTCTCTGGGGCCAACGTCCTGACTTTC. It is translated as CASTEAGVSGANVLTF. Combining the CDR3 with reference TRBV9 and TRBJ2-6 gives the whole variable domain DSGVTQTPKHLITATGQRVTLRCSPRSGDLSVYWYQQSLDQGLQFLIQYYNGEERAKGNILERFSAQQFPDLHSELNLSSLELGDSALYFCASTEAGVSGANVLTFGAGSRLTVL.

The J gene is TRBJ1-2, the V gene TRBV11-2, with TRBD1 identical over 7 bases. With V trimmed by 5 bases and J by 4 bases, 1 base remained unmatched. CDR1 and CDR2 (germline): SGHAT, FQNNGV. The CDR3 extends over 12 amino acids. This CDR3 reads CASSRTGYGYTF. CDR3 coding DNA: TGTGCCAGCAGCCGGACAGGCTATGGCTACACCTTC.

V and J are TRBV5-3 and TRBJ2-2; the D gene is possibly TRBD2 (5 bases). TRBV5-3 is annotated as an ORF whose role is uncertain. The V end was cut by 0 bases, the J end by 0 bases, with 12 bases between. CDR3 size: 17 residues. This CDR3 reads CARSLAGEGANTGELFF. The CDR3 DNA is TGTGCCAGAAGCTTGGCCGGAGAGGGTGCGAACACCGGGGAGCTGTTTTTT.

The genes are TRBV7-9 and TRBJ2-5; 12 bases agree with TRBD1. The CDR3 runs 14 residues. V dropped 5 bases and J dropped 4; count of bases not matched to a gene: 2. Germline V CDR1 and CDR2: SEHNR, FQNEAQ (reference sequence). CDR3 sequence: CASSPGQGAETQYF. CDR3 sequence (DNA): TGTGCCAGCAGCCCGGGACAGGGGGCAGAGACCCAGTACTTC.